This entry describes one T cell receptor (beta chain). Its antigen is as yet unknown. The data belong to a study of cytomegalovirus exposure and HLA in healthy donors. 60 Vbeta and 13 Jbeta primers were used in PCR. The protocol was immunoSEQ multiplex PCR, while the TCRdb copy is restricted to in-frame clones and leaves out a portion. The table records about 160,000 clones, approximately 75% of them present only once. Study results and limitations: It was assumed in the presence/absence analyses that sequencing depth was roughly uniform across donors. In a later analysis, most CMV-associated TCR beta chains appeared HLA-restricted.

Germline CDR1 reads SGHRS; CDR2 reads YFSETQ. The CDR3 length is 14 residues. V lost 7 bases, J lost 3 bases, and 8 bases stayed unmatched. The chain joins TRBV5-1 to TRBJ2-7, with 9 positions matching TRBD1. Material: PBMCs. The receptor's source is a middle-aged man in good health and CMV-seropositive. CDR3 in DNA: TGCGCCAGCTCGGACAGGGGAACTTTCTACGAGCAGTACTTC. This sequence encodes CASSDRGTFYEQYF.